The present entry profiles one T cell receptor beta chain with its context. Germline V CDR1 and CDR2: SGHDN, FVKESK. J gave up 3 bases and V 2 bases, and 3 bases lay outside the gene matches. The length of the CDR3 is 16 residues. The sample comes from a study of technical replicates of blood from several donors. Clones were sequenced by immunoSEQ multiplex PCR, and TCRdb holds only the in-frame ones, with some missing. Of 78,000 or so clones in the sample, around nine tenths were seen once. This TCR was recovered from a human donor in good health. The material sequenced was T cells isolated from PBMCs. The V and J genes are TRBV14 and TRBJ2-1; 11 bases line up with TRBD1. Written as DNA, the CDR3 is TGTGCCAGCAGCCAAATTGGGACAGGGGGCTACAATGAGCAGTTCTTC. Encoded protein: CASSQIGTGGYNEQFF. The whole variable domain, filled in from reference TRBV14 and TRBJ2-1, reads EAGVTQFPSHSVIEKGQTVTLRCDPISGHDNLYWYRRVMGKEIKFLLHFVKESKQDESGMPNNRFLAERTGGTYSTLKVQPAELEDSGVYFCASSQIGTGGYNEQFFGPGTRLTVL.